The rows below give T cell receptor beta chains drawn from one sample of a study of breast tumors, draining lymph nodes, adjacent tissues. TCRdb reprocessed the multiplex PCR reads with MiXCR, giving one entry per CDR3 protein. Of under 350,000 distinct CDR3 sequences detected, 30% to 35% appear once; the ten largest clones hold more than 1%. Sequencing input: axillary lymph node tissue. The receptors derive from a female donor with breast cancer. Some clones in this sample may be carry-over from other donors' samples. Both conserved end residues are part of each CDR3. A row's size may be missing; if present it is once, few, many or a size class.

clone_size v_call cdr3_aa
. TRBV6-1 CASSEQGGGQPQHF
many TRBV13 CASSINRGPTGELFF
many TRBV30 CAWSVLAGNQETQYF
. TRBV30 CAWGGVGYTF
. TRBV12-3/TRBV12-4 CASAGTSAYNEQFF
few TRBV4-1 CASSSRTGGADIQYF
. TRBV5-4 CASRRDSPDMQYF
many TRBV11-2 CASSLDAGAGEKLFF
few TRBV6-6 CASSSRGLAGINEQFF
many TRBV6-6 CASSTTATSYEQYF
once TRBV12-3/TRBV12-4 CASGSRQGRGYTF
many TRBV7-9 CASSSRASQTYEQYF
. TRBV6-1 CASSAHPGQGVFSGANVLTF
many TRBV5-1 CASSQQGYEQYF
. TRBV20-1 CSARTDSKAFF
many TRBV28 CAIQGDSPLHF
once TRBV20-1 CSARDKFRGEKAFF
many TRBV6-5 CASSPQRQGYTIYF
. TRBV20-1 CSARVHAPSPWDDPNHSYEQYF
. TRBV27 CASSRRGLGDIEGEKLFF
. TRBV7-9 CASSPQLADTQYF
many TRBV20-1 CSARTHNEQFF
many TRBV11-3 CASSLSQGSSYEQYF
many TRBV7-9 CASRTTRSSQETQYF
many TRBV5-6 CASTQGGGEQFF
once TRBV28 CASSLEEGRHTDTQYF
many TRBV7-8 CASSLRDGGPDSPLHF
many TRBV27 CASSLRTGNSPLHF
. TRBV19 CATRREGAVQPQHF
many TRBV20-1 CSALLAGVSDTQYF
many TRBV7-2 CASSLGSGGRAGNEQFF
. TRBV6-5 CAGSHGGASSYEQYF
many TRBV4-1 CASSYTGTGKSQPQHF
many TRBV20-1 CSAAGGASGLSYEQYF
many TRBV27 CASSAPGQRSPLHF
many TRBV9 CASSVGIVAYNEQFF
many TRBV10-3 CAISRDLNTQYF
. TRBV29-1 CSVVPGLAGETQYF
many TRBV11-3 CASSPGGQAPEDEQYF
. TRBV12-3/TRBV12-4 CASSPPLGYNEQFF
. TRBV6-5 CAGRPPLAGTYEQYF
. TRBV7-9 CASSPVGGTTDTQYF
many TRBV12-3/TRBV12-4 CASSLNPGLAYSYEQYF
. TRBV29-1 CSARDRGQYEQFF
. TRBV18 CASSPSTNRNSPLHF
many TRBV13 CASSLKLQDLQETQYF